A single sample is the source of the 6 T cell receptor beta chains below, sequenced in a study of T cell changes during pregnancy in multiple sclerosis. Using immunoSEQ multiplex PCR, the repertoire was profiled, and TCRdb retains in-frame clones only, with some absent. The sample records just over 50,000 clones, around 92% being singletons. The sample was CD4+ T cells from peripheral blood mononuclear cells, taken after pregnancy. These receptors originate from a female donor with multiple sclerosis, enrolled in a pregnancy study.

The CDR3 is CASSPRGLYNEQFF. For the CDR3, the DNA is TGTGCCAGCAGCCCCAGGGGTCTCTACAATGAGCAGTTCTTC. The chain joins TRBV5-4 to TRBJ2-1; D perhaps matches TRBD1 (6 bases). Trimming shortened V by 4 bases and J by 3 bases, and 11 bases separated the two germline ends. The CDR3 consists of 14 residues. The germline V gene has CDR1 SGHNT and CDR2 YYREEE (reference sequence).

This clone was found a few times. The gene calls are TRBV7-9 and TRBJ1-3; D is undetermined. Germline V gene sequence: CDR1 SEHNR, CDR2 FQNEAQ (reference sequence). Between the trimmed V and J ends, which lost 3 bases and 1 base, there was a span of 13 bases. This CDR3 has 16 amino acids. The chain's CDR3 is CASSFFSLSSGNTIYF. In DNA, the CDR3 is TGTGCCAGCAGCTTTTTCTCCTTATCGTCTGGAAACACCATATATTTT. Looking up the rest from reference TRBV7-9 and TRBJ1-3 gives the full variable domain: DTGVSQNPRHKITKRGQNVTFRCDPISEHNRLYWYRQTLGQGPEFLTYFQNEAQLEKSRLLSDRFSAERPKGSFSTLEIQRTEQGDSAMYLCASSFFSLSSGNTIYFGEGSWLTVV.

The rearrangement joins TRBV29-1 to TRBJ2-3; unclear D gene. The germline V and J ends were trimmed by 7 bases and 7 bases, with 18 bases remaining between them. CDR1 SQVTM and CDR2 ANQGSEA come from the germline V gene. There are 13 residues in the CDR3. The CDR3 sequence is CSAMSSYTNTQYF. In DNA, the CDR3 is TGCAGCGCTATGAGTAGCTATACAAATACGCAGTATTTT.

The chain has TRBV7-2 and TRBJ1-5, with unresolved D. Germline V lookup: CDR1 SGHTA, CDR2 FQGNSA. The CDR3 extends over 14 amino acids. V was trimmed by 7 bases and J by 3 bases, leaving 13 bases between them. This chain's CDR3 is CASTTPENNQPQHF. The CDR3, as DNA: TGTGCCAGCACCACGCCGGAGAACAATCAGCCCCAGCATTTT. The full variable domain, in which reference TRBV7-2 and TRBJ1-5 provide the parts outside the CDR3, is GAGVSQSPSNKVTEKGKDVELRCDPISGHTALYWYRQSLGQGLEFLIYFQGNSAPDKSGLPSDRFSAERTGGSVSTLTIQRTQQEDSAVYLCASTTPENNQPQHFGDGTRLSIL.

This clone was detected only a few times. The chain employs TRBV4-1 and TRBJ1-4; 8 bases are shared with TRBD1. The CDR3 contains 17 residues. The V gene's germline CDR1 is MGHRA and CDR2 YSYEKL. V gave up 1 base and J gave up 7 bases; unmatched junction bases: 11. CDR3 amino acids: CASSQGQGKEISEKLFF. The CDR3 DNA sequence: TGCGCCAGCAGCCAAGGACAGGGGAAGGAAATAAGTGAAAAACTGTTTTTT.

The chain carries TRBV7-2 and TRBJ2-7; 12 bases align to TRBD2. The CDR3 runs 15 residues. The ends lost 5 bases at V and 6 bases at J; junction bases unmatched: 8. Germline assignment: CDR1 SGHTA and CDR2 FQGNSA. CDR3 coding DNA: TGTGCCAGCAGCGCAAGACTAGCGGGAGTGCTCGAGCAGTACTTC. It translates to CASSARLAGVLEQYF.